Listed below are T cell receptor beta chains from one sample, sequenced in a study of blood T cell repertoires in COVID-19. Sequencing used immunoSEQ multiplex PCR; TCRdb keeps in-frame clones, though not all of them. The sample has about 180,000 clones; approximately 85% are singletons. Sequenced material: PBMCs or T cells enriched from blood (not recorded which). Every receptor here comes from a woman between 25 and 40 years old who had recovered from COVID-19. The CDR3 runs from the conserved cysteine through the conserved F or W. D genes are given only for firm matches. Part of the rows lack a size; the others show once, few, many or a class for expanded clones.

D gene	V gene	J gene	clone size	CDR3 DNA	CDR3 protein
TRBD1	TRBV2	TRBJ2-1	.	TGTGCCAGCATGGGGACAGGGAAGGGTGTGTACAATGAGCAGTTCTTC	CASMGTGKGVYNEQFF
.	TRBV27	TRBJ2-5	.	TGTGCCAGCAGATCCCTTGGAGTTGGTGAGACCCAGTACTTC	CASRSLGVGETQYF
TRBD2	TRBV6-6	TRBJ2-1	.	TGTGCCAGCATTTGGGCTGGGAGCGGGAGTTACAATGAGCAGTTCTTC	CASIWAGSGSYNEQFF
.	TRBV27	TRBJ1-6	.	TGTGCCAGCAGTTTAGGGGGGGGGAATTCACCCCTCCACTTT	CASSLGGGNSPLHF
TRBD1	TRBV5-3	TRBJ1-3	once	TGTGCCAGAAGCTTGGGACAGGGGTCAACCTTTTTTCTCAGAAACACCATATATTTT	CARSLGQGSTFFLRNTIYF
.	TRBV5-1	TRBJ2-3	.	TGCGCCAGCAGTTCAATCGGGAGTTACACAGATACGCAGTATTTT	CASSSIGSYTDTQYF
TRBD2	TRBV2	TRBJ2-1	.	TGTGCCAGCAAAGCGGGAGGGACCCTACTGAATGAGCAGTTCTTC	CASKAGGTLLNEQFF
.	TRBV7-6	TRBJ2-6	.	TGTGCCAGCAGCTCGTCGGTAGGGCTTGGGGCCACTGGGGCCAACGTCCTGACTTTC	CASSSSVGLGATGANVLTF
TRBD1	TRBV11-3	TRBJ1-2	.	TGTGCCAGCAGCTCACACAGGGGGCGGTCCTATGGCTACACCTTC	CASSSHRGRSYGYTF
TRBD2	TRBV28	TRBJ2-3	.	TGTGCCAGCAGTTTATTTCTAGCGGGGCTCACAGATACGCAGTATTTT	CASSLFLAGLTDTQYF
TRBD1	TRBV19	TRBJ1-2	.	TGTGCCAGTAGGTTGGAGGGGGCAAGTGGCTACACCTTC	CASRLEGASGYTF
.	TRBV28	TRBJ1-1	.	TGTGCCAGCAGTTCCCTCACTGAAGCTTTCTTT	CASSSLTEAFF
TRBD1	TRBV28	TRBJ2-7	.	TGTGCCAGCAGTGTTACAGGGGTCTACGAGCAGTACTTC	CASSVTGVYEQYF
TRBD2	TRBV6-6	TRBJ2-7	.	TGTGCCAGCATTCGCACTAGCGGGAGGGATATGAGCTCCTACGAGCAGTACTTC	CASIRTSGRDMSSYEQYF
TRBD1	TRBV5-1	TRBJ1-3	.	TGCGCCAGCACAGAGATGGGACAGGGGGCTGACACCATATATTTT	CASTEMGQGADTIYF
TRBD2	TRBV19	TRBJ2-1	.	TGTGCCAGTAGTCCGGGGGTGGCGGGAGAAAACAATGAGCAGTTCTTC	CASSPGVAGENNEQFF
TRBD1	TRBV3-1/TRBV3-2	TRBJ1-2	.	TGTGCCAGCAGCCGACAGGGGAATGGCTACACCTTC	CASSRQGNGYTF
TRBD1	TRBV7-2	TRBJ2-3	.	TGTGCCAGCAGCCTCAGGGGGCGCACAGATACGCAGTATTTT	CASSLRGRTDTQYF
TRBD1	TRBV5-1	TRBJ1-4	.	TGCGCCAGCAGCGGAACAGGGGGTTTAAGAGAAAAACTGTTTTTT	CASSGTGGLREKLFF
.	TRBV19	TRBJ2-7	.	TGTGCCAGTAGTATTCCCAGGGGCGAGCAGTACTTC	CASSIPRGEQYF
.	TRBV7-2	TRBJ2-3	.	TGTGCCAGCAGCTCGAGCACAGATACGCAGTATTTT	CASSSSTDTQYF
TRBD1	TRBV2	TRBJ1-6	few	TGTGCCAGCAGGAGGGATAGACAGGGGGCGCTTTCACCCCTCCACTTT	CASRRDRQGALSPLHF
.	TRBV12-3/TRBV12-4	TRBJ2-1	.	TGTGCCACCACTGCCTACAATGAGCAGTTCTTC	CATTAYNEQFF
.	TRBV28	TRBJ1-2	.	TGTGCCAGCAGTTTAGCAGGGAAGTATGGCTACACCTTC	CASSLAGKYGYTF
TRBD2	TRBV10-3	TRBJ2-1	.	TGTGCCATCAGCGCTAGCGGGAGGGCGGTCTACAATGAGCAGTTCTTC	CAISASGRAVYNEQFF
TRBD1	TRBV5-1	TRBJ2-3	once	TGCGCCAGCAGAGAAGGGAGACAGGGCCCAGATACGCAGTATTTT	CASREGRQGPDTQYF
.	TRBV24-1	TRBJ2-3	.	TGTGCCACCTCACCCCTTAGCGGCAGCACAGATACGCAGTATTTT	CATSPLSGSTDTQYF
.	TRBV19	TRBJ2-5	once	TGTGCCAGTGGAGAGGCAGGGGTGTGGGCAGAGACCCAGTACTTC	CASGEAGVWAETQYF
.	TRBV25-1	TRBJ2-7	few	TGTGCCAGCAGTGAATCGGATAGCAGTCGCCACGAGCAGTACTTC	CASSESDSSRHEQYF
.	TRBV7-3	TRBJ2-7	.	TGTGCCAGCAGCTTAGGTGGCCGTTCGGGCGAGCAGTACTTC	CASSLGGRSGEQYF
TRBD2	TRBV5-1	TRBJ2-5	.	TGCGCCAGCAGCTTGGTCCCTAGCGGGAGTTTGTCAGAGACCCAGTACTTC	CASSLVPSGSLSETQYF
.	TRBV28	TRBJ2-1	.	TGTGCCAGCAGTTTAAGGCTAGCATCCCTGGATGAGCAGTTCTTC	CASSLRLASLDEQFF
.	TRBV7-2	TRBJ2-2	.	TGTGCCAGCAGCTTATCTTTATCCGGGGAGCTGTTTTTT	CASSLSLSGELFF
TRBD1	TRBV6-5	TRBJ2-7	.	TGTGCCAGCAGCCCAGGGGGTACATCCTACGAGCAGTACTTC	CASSPGGTSYEQYF
TRBD1	TRBV11-2	TRBJ2-7	.	TGTGCCAGCAGGGGGGACAGGGGGCGTATCGACTCCTACGAGCAGTACTTC	CASRGDRGRIDSYEQYF
.	TRBV10-2	TRBJ2-7	.	TGCGCCAGCAGTGATACAGAGACCTACGAGCAGTACTTC	CASSDTETYEQYF
.	TRBV5-1	TRBJ2-3	.	TGCGCCAGCAGCTTAAACGCCGGGACACCGAGGCATACGCAGTATTTT	CASSLNAGTPRHTQYF
TRBD2	TRBV27	TRBJ2-3	.	TGTGCCACCGCACTAGCGGGAGGATCAGATACGCAGTATTTT	CATALAGGSDTQYF
.	TRBV14	TRBJ2-2	.	TGTGCCAGCAGTCTTACTCAGGGCAGAGGAATTACCGGGGAGCTGTTTTTT	CASSLTQGRGITGELFF
.	TRBV5-1	TRBJ1-2	.	TGCGCCAGCAGCTTGGACGGTGACTATGGCTACACCTTC	CASSLDGDYGYTF
TRBD2	TRBV18	TRBJ2-1	.	TGTGCCAGCTCACCACCTTCTAGCGGGAGCTACAATGAGCAGTTCTTC	CASSPPSSGSYNEQFF